This T cell receptor beta chain was sequenced during a study of regulatory T cells in long-lasting Graves disease (dated by TCRdb to about 2021). Some background on the complete study: In the newly diagnosed Graves' disease group, patients had been taking antithyroid drugs for less than 3 months. TCR sequencing covered around 13 persistent and some 20 newly diagnosed Graves' disease patients, about 35 samples in total. The study was conducted in China and was registered as a clinical trial. This study used TCR sequencing and RNA sequencing of peripheral blood to compare persistent Graves' disease patients against newly diagnosed Graves' disease patients.

The time point label for this specimen denotes: newly diagnosed GD, antithyroid drugs for less than 3 months. RNA was extracted from PBMCs in TRIzol for both TCR sequencing and RNA sequencing. The diagnosis of Graves' disease followed American Thyroid Association guidelines. Recruitment of patients was carried out at an endocrinology department in Xi'an, China. From each patient, around 9.3 milliliters of peripheral blood was collected into an EDTA anticoagulant tube. Ficoll Paque Plus density gradient separation was used to isolate PBMCs, and no additional T cell sorting was done. An Agilent 2100 Bioanalyzer and agarose gel were used to check RNA quality, while a NanoDrop 2000 measured RNA concentration. This clonotype was picked up many times. Its antigen remains undetermined. Within one base of it there is no much larger clone, and no base qualities were kept. Preparation of the library involved multiplex PCR. Sequencing relied on an Illumina HiSeq 4000. To build TCR beta libraries, CDR3 regions were amplified by Arm-PCR using iRepertoire HTBI primers. PCR products were gel purified before sequencing. In the original analysis: Gene usage analysis of CDR3 amino acid clonotypes used the approximately 56 TRBV and 14 to 15 TRBJ segments found across samples. Filtered high-quality paired reads were merged into contigs using COPE and FqMerger. Contigs were aligned with BLAST to IMGT TRBV, TRBD and TRBJ reference genes, and CDR3 was defined per IMGT. Any clonotype with a frequency above 0.1% was classified as a highly expanded clone. Shannon entropy was used to measure repertoire diversity, and the Gini coefficient was used to measure V-J evenness. Clonotypes shared by more than one individual were considered public. In-frame beta chains were kept once TCRdb had trimmed the public reads at Q25 with fastp and called clones with MiXCR. CDR3 protein duplicates are merged, each entry listing the most common genes and DNA. TCRdb's processing, not the authors' own work, is the source of the V and J calls. For this sample there are around 400,000 distinct CDR3 sequences; over 9.5% appear just once. Under 20% of the sample rests with the top ten.

Findings and caveats that apply to the study as a whole: Sequencing and analysis were limited to the TCR beta chain. Persistent Graves' disease patients showed lower TCR Shannon entropy and fewer highly expanded clones than newly diagnosed patients, suggesting clonal expansion. As a limitation, the authors acknowledged that the small sample size may reduce accuracy. A larger number of public clonotypes was shared among persistent patients (around 2,500) than among newly diagnosed patients (approximately 930). Peripheral blood alone was examined, since thyroid tissue, which constituted the primary lesion, could not be accessed.

These data also featured in a second study, about T cells in Graves' hyperthyroidism and ophthalmopathy. The second investigation adds: A patient counted as having stable Graves' hyperthyroidism if no progression to ophthalmopathy occurred over 18 months of follow-up. Hyperthyroidism patients were newly diagnosed, had a disease duration of under 2 months, and were aged 18 to 65 years. Patients with uncontrolled infections, other autoimmune diseases, pregnancy or lactation were excluded. Diagnoses were established on the basis of clinical symptoms, serum thyroxine and TRAb, thyroid ultrasound, and orbital computed tomography. For the first round of RT-PCR on the TCR CDR3, the HTBI primer set was used together with the Qiagen OneStep RT-PCR kit. Blood samples also contained most of the expanded thyroid clonotypes (frequency above 0.001), which suggests that blood repertoires may reflect thyroid immune responses. A 13 V-J signature model separated ophthalmopathy from stable hyperthyroidism, with roughly 88% sensitivity and roughly 84% specificity in cross-validation and 80%/75% in testing. In validation, progression to ophthalmopathy was predicted by the model with approximately 67% sensitivity and 72% to 85% specificity, a median of around 6.5 months before onset. To identify distinguishing TCR V-J signatures, a discovery cohort of around 98 patients was used, comprising under 45 with Graves' ophthalmopathy and approximately 57 with stable Graves' hyperthyroidism. An independent validation cohort of fewer than 20 hyperthyroidism patients and about 16 patients who later progressed to ophthalmopathy tested prospective prediction of ophthalmopathy. The 100 discovery patients were divided at random into training and test sets in a 7:3 ratio. Thyroid tissue and blood T-cell repertoires from about six Graves' hyperthyroidism patients were also compared in the study. Following sampling, methimazole starting at 30 mg daily was given to hyperthyroidism patients, and high-dose intravenous methylprednisolone was given to ophthalmopathy patients. Libraries were constructed in a second round of multiplex PCR, after which size selection and purification were carried out. Libraries were sequenced paired-end with 100 bp reads on an Illumina HiSeq2000. Raw data were processed with SOAPnuke, discarding reads with adapters, uncalled bases, mean Phred below 15, or no exact constant-primer or identifier match. COPE v1.2.5 was used to merge the high-quality paired reads, and each unique nucleotide sequence was defined as a clonotype. Clonotypes were aligned to IMGT TRBV, TRBD and TRBJ reference segments using MiTCR v1.1. Analysis was restricted to V-J combinations with a frequency above 0.0001, which covered approximately 99% of repertoires. A TCS score was defined as the ratio between F50 (clonal expansion) and ExV (chaos), using BLOSUM62-based TCRdist between CDR3 peptides within each V-J. Welch's t-statistics and random forest reduced some 510 V-J features to 13, which were used in a naive Bayes classifier (R e1071). Sample size was not statistically predetermined, and investigators were not blinded to group allocation. The paper describes TCR Vbeta CDR3 sequencing of roughly 130 peripheral blood samples, made up of 40 to 45 ophthalmopathy patients, more than 70 hyperthyroidism patients and roughly 17 progressor patients.

The specimen was peripheral blood mononuclear cells (PBMCs), collected at new diagnosis, from a patient treated with antithyroid drugs. The receptor was isolated from a woman aged 18-29 years with Graves disease. Donor details come from another sample of the same person, matched by shared clones.

The nucleotide sequence is TGTGCCAGCAGTTTACGTGAGCATAATGAAAAACTGTTTTTT. This sequence encodes CASSLREHNEKLFF. The chain was built from TRBV12-3 or TRBV12-4 and TRBJ1-4; no D gene is confidently identified. Taken from cysteine to phenylalanine, the CDR3 has 14 residues. Only the CDR3 DNA stays, 42 bases, in frame from base 1. The germline ends are 8 bases apart after V is trimmed by 2 bases and J by 4 bases.